This T cell receptor (beta chain) was observed in a study of T cell clones after liver transplantation. Study conclusions and caveats: Small, mixed patient groups and varying post-transplant times limit these conclusions.

Germline loops: CDR1 SQVTM, CDR2 ANQGSEA. The germline V and J ends were trimmed by 6 bases and 6 bases, with 15 bases remaining between them. The CDR3 runs 12 residues. In regard to this clone: What it binds is unknown.

The repertoire was sequenced with immunoSEQ multiplex PCR; TCRdb's copy has only in-frame clones and lacks some. In the table there are some 16,000 clones, over 75% of which are singletons. The V and J genes are TRBV29-1 and TRBJ2-7; D is unresolved. The sequence was obtained from a human patient who received a liver transplant. The T cells may come from the graft donor. The sample here was CD8+ T cells from blood, taken less than 50 months after liver transplant. For the CDR3, the DNA is TGCAGCGTCTCGGACGGACCCGGCGAGCAGTACTTC. Translating it yields CSVSDGPGEQYF.